Each of the 21 T cell receptor beta chains below was sequenced from the same sample in a study of cytomegalovirus exposure and HLA in healthy donors. The protocol was immunoSEQ multiplex PCR, while the TCRdb copy is restricted to in-frame clones and leaves out a portion. The table has 350,000 or so clones, 80% to 90% seen once. The sample consisted of PBMCs. These receptors all stem from a woman younger than 30 in good health and CMV-seronegative.

V and J are TRBV7-8 and TRBJ1-4; D uncertain. The germline gives CDR1 SGHVS, CDR2 FQNEAQ. Trimming pared 6 bases from V and 10 bases from J, leaving 18 bases between. The CDR3 covers 14 residues. The CDR3 DNA is TGTGCCAGCAGTTTACGACCAAGACAAGGAAAACTGTTTTTT. Translated: CASSLRPRQGKLFF. The full variable domain, its missing parts supplied by reference TRBV7-8 and TRBJ1-4, is GAGVSQSPRYKVAKRGQDVALRCDPISGHVSLFWYQQALGQGPEFLTYFQNEAQLDKSGLPSDRFFAERPEGSVSTLKIQRTQQEDSAVYLCASSLRPRQGKLFFGSGTQLSVL.

This chain links TRBV27 with TRBJ2-5, with TRBD1 matching over 11 bases. After removal of 3 bases from V and 4 bases from J, the junction contained 4 bases not matched to a gene. Germline lookup yields CDR1 MNHEY and CDR2 SMNVEV (reference sequence). This CDR3 spans 15 amino acids. Here the CDR3 DNA reads TGTGCCAGCAGTTTGGACAGGGGGCGTTTAGAGACCCAGTACTTC. It yields the protein CASSLDRGRLETQYF.

This clone has just one count. The chain uses TRBV5-4 and TRBJ2-1; TRBD1 might be the D (6 bases). Trimming pared 3 bases from V and 9 bases from J, leaving 16 bases between. CDR3 length: 14 residues. Germline CDR1 SGHNT, CDR2 YYREEE (reference sequence). The CDR3 loop is CASSWTLQGGEQFF. As DNA, the CDR3 is TGTGCCAGCAGCTGGACCTTACAGGGTGGTGAGCAGTTCTTC.

The chain is built from TRBV5-1 and TRBJ2-3; 7 bases map to TRBD2. The germline V gene encodes CDR1 SGHRS and CDR2 YFSETQ. The CDR3 runs to 14 residues. V shed 0 bases and J 4 bases; nucleotides not matched to a gene: 2. The CDR3 nucleotides read TGCGCCAGCAGCTTGGAGGGGAGGGCAGATACGCAGTATTTT. Encoded protein: CASSLEGRADTQYF.

The chain couples TRBV9 to TRBJ1-2, with D tentatively TRBD1 (6 bases). Trimming took off 0 bases at V and 6 bases at J, with 12 bases between the two ends. Germline CDR1 is SGDLS and CDR2 is YYNGEE. The CDR3 spans 14 residues. The CDR3 bases are TGTGCCAGCAGCGTAGAGGTTTCAGGGGATGGCTACACCTTC. Translating gives CASSVEVSGDGYTF.

The chain employs TRBV7-2 and TRBJ2-7, with D possibly TRBD2 on 6 matching bases. Germline V gene sequence: CDR1 SGHTA, CDR2 FQGNSA. Deletions cut 8 bases from V and 3 bases from J, with 14 bases between. The CDR3 has 13 residues. CDR3 residues: CASQPGLFYEQYF. The CDR3 DNA reads TGTGCCAGCCAACCGGGACTGTTCTACGAGCAGTACTTC.

This chain joins TRBV7-2 and TRBJ2-7; 8 bases are shared with TRBD2. The CDR3 is made up of 15 amino acids. The trim removed 5 bases at V and 6 bases at J, leaving 12 bases unmatched. The V gene's germline CDR1 is SGHTA and CDR2 FQGNSA. The CDR3 DNA reads as TGTGCCAGCAGCCCCGCGACTAGCGTGATTCTCGAGCAGTACTTC. This codes for CASSPATSVILEQYF.

This chain links TRBV6-5 with TRBJ1-1, with TRBD1 matching over 7 bases. From germline, CDR1 is MNHEY and CDR2 SVGAGI. The junction had 11 bases not matched to a gene; V was cut back by 11 bases and J by 5 bases. CDR3 length: 13 amino acids. CDR3 in DNA: TGTGCCGCCAAGGGGGCGATAGGGACTGAAGCTTTCTTT. Translation gives CAAKGAIGTEAFF.

The V call is TRBV27, the J call TRBJ2-1, with 9 bases fitting TRBD1. The CDR3 totals 16 residues. With V trimmed by 7 bases and J by 4 bases, 11 bases remained unmatched. The germline V gene has CDR1 MNHEY and CDR2 SMNVEV (reference sequence). The CDR3 nucleotides read TGTGCCAGCAAGGTCCGCGGGGACAGGGCTTACAATGAGCAGTTCTTC. This translates into CASKVRGDRAYNEQFF.

The genes are TRBV19 and TRBJ1-2, with a possible D match to TRBD1 (5 bases). The length of the CDR3 is 15 residues. V lost 5 bases, J lost 5 bases, and 18 bases lay in between. Germline V gene sequence: CDR1 LNHDA, CDR2 SQIVND (reference sequence). The CDR3 loop reads CASSSQGRGAYGYTF. The CDR3 region has the DNA TGTGCCAGTAGTTCCCAGGGAAGGGGTGCTTATGGCTACACCTTC.

This clone was detected only once. The CDR3, as DNA: TGTGCCAGCAGCTTAGATGGTCGGGACTCCTACGAGCAGTACTTC. Translated: CASSLDGRDSYEQYF. This chain uses TRBV7-2 with TRBJ2-7; possibly TRBD2 for D (5 bases). CDR1 and CDR2 from the germline V gene are SGHTA and FQGNSA. The V gene lost 1 base and the J gene lost 0 bases, with 10 bases spanning the gap. This CDR3 spans 15 amino acids.

CDR3 protein: CASSPRTGVNTGELFF. CDR3 DNA: TGTGCCAGCAGCCCGCGGACAGGGGTGAACACCGGGGAGCTGTTTTTT. The chain recombines TRBV7-3 with TRBJ2-2; 9 positions agree with TRBD1. Trimming at V came to 5 bases and at J to 1 base, leaving 5 bases not matched to a gene. The CDR3 has 16 residues. CDR1 and CDR2 (germline): SGHTA, FQGTGA. Full variable domain (outside the CDR3, taken from reference TRBV7-3 and TRBJ2-2): GAGVSQTPSNKVTEKGKYVELRCDPISGHTALYWYRQSLGQGPEFLIYFQGTGAADDSGLPNDRFFAVRPEGSVSTLKIQRTERGDSAVYLCASSPRTGVNTGELFFGEGSRLTVL.

The chain links TRBV7-9 to TRBJ2-7; TRBD1 agrees at 9 bases. Per germline, CDR1 SEHNR and CDR2 FQNEAQ (reference sequence). CDR3 length equals 14 residues. V shed 5 bases and J 4 bases; nucleotides not matched to a gene: 6. CDR3 nucleotide sequence: TGTGCCAGCAGCCCGGACAGGGGTGGGTACGAGCAGTACTTC. This gives the protein CASSPDRGGYEQYF.

This clone has only a few counts. The rearrangement uses TRBV19 and TRBJ1-1; TRBD1 is a possible D gene (5 bases). The V gene lost 3 bases and the J gene lost 1 base, with 9 bases spanning the gap. The CDR3 extends over 14 amino acids. The germline CDR1 and CDR2 sequences are LNHDA and SQIVND (reference sequence). CDR3 region: CASSIGGGNTEAFF. The DNA of the CDR3 is TGTGCCAGTAGTATTGGCGGGGGGAACACTGAAGCTTTCTTT.

J is TRBJ2-5 and V is TRBV28; unclear D gene. This CDR3 spans 17 amino acids. From germline, CDR1 is MDHEN and CDR2 SYDVKM. V was clipped by 6 bases and J by 5 bases, with 25 bases between them. CDR3 sequence (DNA): TGTGCCAGCAGCTCCGGAAGGCGCGCCCGAGTGGAGGAGACCCAGTACTTC. It codes for CASSSGRRARVEETQYF. The full variable domain, with the rest looked up from reference TRBV28 and TRBJ2-5, is DVKVTQSSRYLVKRTGEKVFLECVQDMDHENMFWYRQDPGLGLRLIYFSYDVKMKEKGDIPEGYSVSREKKERFSLILESASTNQTSMYLCASSSGRRARVEETQYFGPGTRLLVL.

The DNA for the CDR3 is TGTGCCAGCAGTGGGACAGGGGGCGTGGATGAAAAACTGTTTTTT. Its translation: CASSGTGGVDEKLFF. The chain is built from TRBV2 and TRBJ1-4; 11 nucleotides match TRBD1. Looked up from germline, CDR1 is SNHLY and CDR2 is FYNNEI. The CDR3 runs to 15 residues. The junction had 4 bases not matched to a gene; V was cut back by 4 bases and J by 6 bases.

This clone was found once. The genes are TRBV27 and TRBJ2-7; 8 positions match TRBD1. J was trimmed by 3 bases and V by 3 bases; bases with no gene match: 10. The CDR3 covers 16 residues. The germline CDR1 and CDR2 sequences are MNHEY and SMNVEV (reference sequence). For the CDR3, the DNA is TGTGCCAGCAGTTTCTTGGGGACAGGTGGGGACTACGAGCAGTACTTC. This encodes CASSFLGTGGDYEQYF.

The gene calls are TRBV11-1 and TRBJ2-7; 7 bases align to TRBD1. The CDR3 is 13 residues long. CDR1 is SGHAT, CDR2 FQDESV, per germline (reference sequence). After removal of 5 bases from V and 4 bases from J, the junction contained 5 bases not matched to a gene. CDR3 region: CASSPTTGYEQYF. The CDR3 nucleotides are TGTGCCAGCAGCCCCACGACAGGGTACGAGCAGTACTTC. The variable domain in full, with the rest retrieved from reference TRBV11-1 and TRBJ2-7, is EAEVAQSPRYKITEKSQAVAFWCDPISGHATLYWYRQILGQGPELLVQFQDESVVDDSQLPKDRFSAERLKGVDSTLKIQPAELGDSAMYLCASSPTTGYEQYFGPGTRLTVT.

The chain joins TRBV5-1 to TRBJ2-2; weak D call: TRBD1 (6 bases). The CDR3 runs 12 residues. Between the trimmed V and J ends, which lost 9 bases and 6 bases, there was a span of 12 bases. In germline, CDR1 is SGHRS, CDR2 YFSETQ. The DNA for the CDR3 is TGCGCCACCCGACAGGTCGCCGGGGAGCTGTTTTTT. Encoded protein: CATRQVAGELFF.

The J gene is TRBJ2-7, the V gene TRBV6-4; D is unresolved. V dropped 4 bases and J dropped 3 bases, with 10 bases sitting between them. Per germline, CDR1 MRHNA and CDR2 SNTAGT. The CDR3 has 13 residues. CDR3 in amino acids: CASSADSHYEQYF. The CDR3 DNA follows: TGTGCCAGCAGTGCCGACTCCCACTACGAGCAGTACTTC.

The chain combines TRBV9 with TRBJ2-1, with D perhaps matching TRBD1 (5 bases). V was clipped by 0 bases and J by 4 bases, with 5 bases between them. Per the germline V gene, CDR1 is SGDLS and CDR2 is YYNGEE. This CDR3 is 13 amino acids long. CDR3 loop: CASSVAGYNEQFF. In nucleotides, the CDR3 is TGTGCCAGCAGCGTAGCAGGGTACAATGAGCAGTTCTTC.